This T cell receptor beta chain was captured by sequencing in a study of shared clonotypes between healthy human individuals. The V gene lost 5 bases and the J gene lost 8 bases, with 15 bases spanning the gap. The CDR3 is 13 amino acids. Per the germline V gene, CDR1 is SGHVS and CDR2 is FQNEAQ. Researchers ran the assay at a deep level. Once extracted for a subset, genomic DNA was divided evenly among several immunoSEQ plates. Under the authors' procedure: ImmunoSEQ junction-only sequences lacked quality scores, so their filtering differed. Assay used: immunoSEQ multiplex PCR; TCRdb lists only in-frame clones, some missing. V and J calls and clone size follow that table, whereas D and trimming were derived from the DNA. The table records about 1 million clones, roughly 80% of them present only once. Nashville, Tennessee was home to all donors, each a Caucasian adult.

This receptor was taken from a man between 18 and 35 years old in good health. Sequenced: memory CD4+ T cells sorted from blood. Subset: CD45RA-negative fraction. The rearrangement joins TRBV7-8 to TRBJ1-2, with a possible D match to TRBD1 (6 bases). CDR3 loop: CASSRKAGVGYTF. The CDR3 DNA reads TGTGCCAGCAGCCGAAAGGCAGGGGTCGGCTACACCTTC.